This T cell receptor (beta chain) was recorded in a study of blood T cell repertoires in COVID-19. Method: immunoSEQ multiplex PCR; TCRdb's copy keeps in-frame clones and lacks some. Here the sample spans fewer than 250,000 clones, roughly 90% being singletons. The CDR3 length is 12 residues. The germline V and J ends were trimmed by 3 bases and 8 bases, with 10 bases remaining between them. The sequenced sample consisted of peripheral blood. This chain connects TRBV12-3 or TRBV12-4 to TRBJ1-2; D call uncertain. The receptor was derived from a man aged 55 to 70 who had recovered from COVID-19. CDR3 DNA: TGTGCCAGCAGTTTCGGGGTGTCCGGCTACACCTTC. Translation gives CASSFGVSGYTF.